The clone carrying this TCR beta chain was observed many times. Its antigen is unidentified. The data are from a study of T cells in Graves' hyperthyroidism and ophthalmopathy. Whole-study context: Initial diagnosis, before any treatment, was when peripheral blood was collected. Study results and caveats: The model forecast ophthalmopathy, anticipating it by a median roughly 6 months before onset.

Researchers took RNA transcripts and amplified the TCR beta CDR3 regions from them. TCR CDR3 underwent first-round RT-PCR with the HTBI primer set. TCRdb independently ran MiXCR on the multiplex PCR reads; one entry per CDR3 protein. The profile covers around 610,000 distinct CDR3 sequences, with 14% to 15% appearing a single time and 3.5% to 4.5% taken by the ten largest. Thyroid ultrasound and orbital computed tomography, with clinical symptoms and serum thyroxine and TRAb, informed diagnoses. More than 8.5 ml of fresh peripheral blood supplied the PBMCs. There are 14 residues in the CDR3. V was cut by 6 bases and J by 2 bases, with 14 bases left in between.

Specimen: blood. V gene TRBV12-3 or TRBV12-4 combines with J gene TRBJ2-7, with no clear D. The clonotype was recovered from a woman in her 40s with Graves' ophthalmopathy. CDR3 in amino acids: CASRHDTGPYEQYF. CDR3 nucleotides: TGTGCCAGCAGACATGACACCGGACCCTACGAGCAGTACTTC.